This T cell receptor beta chain was found in a study of shared clonotypes between healthy human individuals. Germline assignment: CDR1 LNHDA and CDR2 SQIVND (reference sequence). This CDR3 comprises 13 residues. Trimming took off 7 bases at V and 1 base at J, with 10 bases between the two ends. Assay: immunoSEQ multiplex PCR; the TCRdb copy retains only in-frame clones and omits some. The repertoire holds approximately 480,000 clones, about 80% seen once, with around an eighth in the top ten. The specimen was PBMCs. The chain combines TRBV19 with TRBJ1-1; no definite D call. This TCR derives from a middle-aged woman in good health. Some clones in this sample may be carry-over from other donors' samples. CDR3 sequence reads: CASTRHPNTEAFF. The DNA of the CDR3 is TGTGCCAGTACAAGACACCCGAACACTGAAGCTTTCTTT.